This T cell receptor (beta chain) appears in the sequencing data of a study of T cells in women clearing cervical HPV infection. Background on the study: Women with histologically confirmed HPV16-related CIN3 or worse, 2 with invasive cancer, served as cases. Controls gave blood once infection was undetectable; cases at lesion identification.

Genomic DNA, averaging roughly 1,200 ng per sample, yielded TCR beta CDR3 via immunoSEQ. Libraries were prepared by immunoSEQ multiplex PCR; TCRdb keeps only in-frame clonotypes and omits some of them. This table lists about 29,000 clones. About this clone: Its antigen remains unidentified. The read halts 3 residues ahead of the CDR3 end, with the missing end drawn from the germline J gene.

Overall study findings and caveats: Cases carried less TRBV6-7 than controls: approximately 0.1% versus 0.16%.

Per the germline V gene, CDR1 is SEHNR and CDR2 is FQNEAQ (reference sequence). Trimming shortened V by 4 bases and J by 9 bases, and 16 bases separated the two germline ends. This CDR3 has 14 residues. The sample taken for sequencing was blood buffy coat. This sequence joins TRBV7-9 and TRBJ2-1; the D gene is possibly TRBD2 (7 bases). The TCR sequence derives from a woman aged 18 to 75 with a cervical HPV16 infection that either progressed to CIN3+ or cleared (not recorded which). The CDR3 here is CASSSVGGGGEQFF. CDR3 DNA (partial): TGTGCCAGCAGCTCAGTAGGGGGGGGCGGTGAG.